The sequence of this T cell receptor (beta chain) was determined in a study of blood T cell repertoires in COVID-19 (dated by TCRdb to about 2020). Background on the whole study: Collaborator samples came from the United States, Italy and Spain and covered acute and convalescent phases of COVID-19. The dataset comprised deeply sampled blood TCRbeta repertoires from subjects exposed to, actively infected with, or recovered from COVID-19. The repertoires were released in a freely available public database intended as a resource for research on the immune response to SARS-CoV-2. Nearly every sample came with metadata listing a de-identified subject ID, COVID-19 status, age in years and sex. The prospective study material was composed of cDNA or gDNA derived from T cells, B-cell-depleted T cells, or PBMCs. Samples were obtained from the ongoing ImmuneRACE study (first 160 participants) and from 1,254 subjects provided by 6 global collaborators. Where available, HLA class I and class II types were obtained from metadata supplied by the sample provider rather than from assay-based typing. The study at large found these results: The amount of clinical and demographic metadata varied by source and participant and was provided uncurated.

The collaborating institutions used their own protocols to collect whole blood in K2EDTA tubes. Collaborator samples were shipped for TCRbeta analysis as frozen whole blood, isolated PBMCs, or DNA extracted from either sample type. TCRbeta CDR3 regions were amplified from genomic DNA using the immunoSEQ Assay, a bias-controlled multiplex PCR. Per the original workflow: The number of nucleated cells in each sample was estimated from the amplification of reference gene primers within the assay. Sequence reads were collapsed and filtered to measure the absolute abundance of every unique TCRbeta CDR3 rearrangement. Productive Simpson clonality was computed per sample as the square root of Simpson's diversity index over productive rearrangements. TCRdb retrieved this table from immuneACCESS and kept in-frame rearrangements only. Not all clones are present; in checked studies, unresolved V genes account for under half, and no reason is known for the remainder. Clone size and the V and J calls come from that table; the DNA yielded D and trimming. The sample table records 160,000 or so clones; about 80% of these occur just once. 6.5% to 7% of the sample is in the top ten clones.

About this clone itself: What antigen it recognizes has not been identified. Base quality data are lacking; no much larger clone is found one base away.

Trimmed from V: 4 bases; trimmed from J: 1 base; junction bases lacking a gene match: 14. Its CDR3 holds 18 amino acids, cysteine through phenylalanine. Left in the record is the CDR3 DNA by itself, 54 bases read in frame from the first base. CDR1 is given as SGHRS and CDR2 as YFSETQ, both from the germline V gene. This sequence was found in a man in his sixties or seventies with active or convalescent COVID-19. The sample consisted of peripheral blood. Recombination joined TRBV5-1 with TRBJ2-5; 9 central nucleotides agree with TRBD1. DNA sequence: TGCGCCAGCAGCCCAGCCCCGGGACAGGGCAACCTCCAAGAGACCCAGTACTTC. This codes for CASSPAPGQGNLQETQYF.